One and the same sample provided the 15 T cell receptor beta chains below, sequenced in a study of blood T cell repertoires in COVID-19. TCRdb's copy holds only in-frame clones and misses some; the assay was immunoSEQ multiplex PCR. The sample includes a few hundred thousand clones, around 90% of them seen just once. The sequenced material came from peripheral blood. The source is a man aged 50 to 59 with active or convalescent COVID-19.

This chain links TRBV9 with TRBJ2-3; 15 nucleotides align to TRBD2. CDR3 length equals 17 residues. In germline, CDR1 is SGDLS, CDR2 YYNGEE. After removal of 3 bases from V and 4 bases from J, the junction contained 6 bases not matched to a gene. The CDR3 sequence is CASSGGLAGGPSDTQYF. In nucleotides, the CDR3 is TGTGCCAGCAGCGGCGGACTAGCGGGGGGGCCATCAGATACGCAGTATTTT.

The rearrangement links TRBV27 to TRBJ1-5, with 8 positions matching TRBD1. The CDR3 runs 14 residues. CDR1 MNHEY and CDR2 SMNVEV come from the germline V gene (reference sequence). V dropped 7 bases and J dropped 6; count of bases not matched to a gene: 8. The CDR3 DNA reads TGTGCCAGCAACCCGACAGGGGATCGTCAGCCCCAGCATTTT. Protein: CASNPTGDRQPQHF.

This chain uses TRBV28 with TRBJ1-2, with 12 bases that match TRBD1. CDR1 and CDR2 (germline): MDHEN, SYDVKM. This CDR3 spans 16 amino acids. After removal of 3 bases from V and 4 bases from J, the junction contained 6 bases not matched to a gene. CDR3 sequence: CASSFGTGGAPYGYTF. The DNA of the CDR3 is TGTGCCAGCAGTTTTGGGACAGGGGGCGCCCCCTATGGCTACACCTTC.

The rearrangement links TRBV6-6 to TRBJ1-2, with 10 bases matching TRBD1. The CDR3 runs 14 residues. V was pared by 0 bases and J by 5 bases, with 0 bases of the junction left unmatched. The germline gives CDR1 MNHNY, CDR2 SVGAGI (reference sequence). This CDR3 reads CASSYSGQGYGYTF. CDR3 sequence (DNA): TGTGCCAGCAGTTACTCGGGACAGGGGTATGGCTACACCTTC.

This chain joins TRBV29-1 and TRBJ2-7; 11 nucleotides line up with TRBD1. Germline assignment: CDR1 SQVTM and CDR2 ANQGSEA. Trimming at V came to 4 bases and at J to 4 bases, leaving 6 bases not matched to a gene. The CDR3 sequence is 14 residues long. CDR3 sequence: CSVATGQGAYEQYF. The CDR3 DNA follows: TGCAGCGTTGCGACCGGACAGGGGGCTTACGAGCAGTACTTC.

This rearrangement joins TRBV5-1 to TRBJ2-1; TRBD2 matches at 9 bases. Trimming cost V 8 bases and J 5 bases; bases outside gene matches: 5. In germline, CDR1 is SGHRS, CDR2 YFSETQ. The CDR3 runs to 13 residues. The CDR3 reads CASGLAPNNEQFF. Written as DNA, the CDR3 is TGCGCCAGTGGACTAGCGCCTAACAATGAGCAGTTCTTC. Full variable domain (missing parts from reference TRBV5-1 and TRBJ2-1): KAGVTQTPRYLIKTRGQQVTLSCSPISGHRSVSWYQQTPGQGLQFLFEYFSETQRNKGNFPGRFSGRQFSNSRSEMNVSTLELGDSALYLCASGLAPNNEQFFGPGTRLTVL.

This clone was found a few times. The chain is built from TRBV18 and TRBJ1-1, with 7 bases that match TRBD1. The trim removed 4 bases at V and 3 bases at J, leaving 2 bases unmatched. CDR1 and CDR2 from the germline V gene are KGHSH and LQKENI. The CDR3 contains 13 residues. The CDR3 DNA reads TGTGCCAGCTCACGAGACAGGGACACTGAAGCTTTCTTT. Encoded protein: CASSRDRDTEAFF.

This clone appeared a single time. V and J are TRBV4-1 and TRBJ2-3; 8 positions match TRBD2. This CDR3 region has 16 residues. Unmatched junction bases numbered 8, after V lost 2 bases and J lost 4 bases. Germline-derived CDR1 and CDR2 are MGHRA and YSYEKL. The CDR3 nucleotides are TGCGCCAGCAGCCAAAGCTTAGCGGGATGGGCAGATACGCAGTATTTT. Protein product: CASSQSLAGWADTQYF.

The V call is TRBV7-9, the J call TRBJ1-2, with 8 bases lining up with TRBD1. With V trimmed by 5 bases and J by 4 bases, 9 bases remained unmatched. This CDR3 contains 15 residues. Germline loops: CDR1 SEHNR, CDR2 FQNEAQ (reference sequence). CDR3 amino acids: CASSPRQGTGYGYTF. The CDR3 DNA is TGTGCCAGCAGCCCTAGACAGGGGACGGGCTATGGCTACACCTTC. The full variable domain, rest sourced from reference TRBV7-9 and TRBJ1-2, is DTGVSQNPRHKITKRGQNVTFRCDPISEHNRLYWYRQTLGQGPEFLTYFQNEAQLEKSRLLSDRFSAERPKGSFSTLEIQRTEQGDSAMYLCASSPRQGTGYGYTFGSGTRLTVV.

This clone was observed once. DNA of the CDR3: TGTGCCAGCAGCTTAGTAGCCGCCGGGACTACATACAATGAGCAGTTCTTC. Protein sequence: CASSLVAAGTTYNEQFF. This sequence joins TRBV7-8 and TRBJ2-1; 7 positions agree with TRBD2. The germline V gene encodes CDR1 SGHVS and CDR2 FQNEAQ. This CDR3 region has 17 residues. The J segment lost 4 bases and the V segment lost 1 base, leaving 10 bases of the junction unmatched.

V is TRBV2 and J is TRBJ2-2; possibly TRBD1 for D (5 bases). This CDR3 region has 17 residues. Trimming shortened V by 5 bases and J by 0 bases, and 16 bases separated the two germline ends. The germline gives CDR1 SNHLY, CDR2 FYNNEI. CDR3 sequence (DNA): TGTGCCAGCAGTCCCATTCGGGCAGGGACGAACACCGGGGAGCTGTTTTTT. Protein: CASSPIRAGTNTGELFF.

The chain carries TRBV28 and TRBJ1-1; D might be TRBD1 (5 bases). Trimming cost V 3 bases and J 8 bases, with 19 bases left between them. Germline loops: CDR1 MDHEN, CDR2 SYDVKM. This CDR3 spans 15 amino acids. The CDR3 here is CASSLWQGFINEAFF. Written as DNA, the CDR3 is TGTGCCAGCAGTTTGTGGCAGGGATTCATCAACGAAGCTTTCTTT.

V gene TRBV2 combines with J gene TRBJ1-2; D may be TRBD1 (6 bases). Per germline, CDR1 SNHLY and CDR2 FYNNEI. The V end was cut by 3 bases, the J end by 2 bases, with 13 bases between. This CDR3 contains 15 residues. CDR3 in amino acids: CASSESGVRNYGYTF. The CDR3 DNA follows: TGTGCCAGCAGTGAGTCAGGGGTGAGAAACTATGGCTACACCTTC.

The chain couples TRBV7-6 to TRBJ1-6; tentative D call: TRBD1 (5 bases). V lost 0 bases and J 6 bases, leaving 9 bases between the germline ends. The germline gives CDR1 SGHVS, CDR2 FNYEAQ. The CDR3 length is 15 residues. CDR3: CASSLARGLNSPLHF. The CDR3 nucleotides are TGTGCCAGCAGCTTAGCAAGGGGCCTTAATTCACCCCTCCACTTT.

Ten or more counts support this clone. This sequence joins TRBV4-1 and TRBJ1-6; D not certain. Germline V gene sequence: CDR1 MGHRA, CDR2 YSYEKL. This CDR3 contains 16 residues. Trimming pared 3 bases from V and 9 bases from J, leaving 18 bases between. CDR3 bases: TGCGCCAGCAGCCACCGAAACGGGAAAAATGGTTCACCCCTCCACTTT. Translated, it gives CASSHRNGKNGSPLHF.